This T cell receptor beta chain appears in the sequencing data of a study of blood T cells in healthy people across ages. Study results and limitations: Age showed a roughly linear inverse relationship with TCR beta diversity per million T cells.

Germline lookup yields CDR1 MNHNY and CDR2 SVGAGI (reference sequence). The CDR3 is 14 amino acids. V was pared by 6 bases and J by 5 bases, with 6 bases of the junction left unmatched. A second PCR, run for 7 to 11 cycles, used a sample-barcoded 5' primer plus a J-beta primer mix. TCRdb called the 5' RACE reads again in MiXCR, with one record for every CDR3 protein. The sample contains some 550,000 distinct CDR3 sequences, about 45% of which appear only once. This clonotype was seen many times. Its antigen is unidentified. Sequenced material: blood. The sequence came from an older man in good health. The chain links TRBV6-6 to TRBJ2-1, with 8 bases identical to TRBD2. The CDR3 sequence: CASSRPGGHNEQFF. The CDR3 nucleotides are TGTGCCAGCAGCCGACCGGGAGGGCACAATGAGCAGTTCTTC.